This TCR beta chain emerged from a study of blood T cell repertoires in COVID-19. In the study overall: The United States, Italy and Spain provided the acute and convalescent COVID-19 samples.

The CDR3 loop spans 17 amino acids. Only in-frame clones appear in the TCRdb table, and some are missing; sequencing was by immunoSEQ multiplex PCR. The table lists about 160,000 clones, under 90% of them singletons. The source of this sequence is a man aged 55 to 70 who had recovered from COVID-19. The sample consisted of PBMCs or T cells enriched from blood (not recorded which). The chain is built from TRBV21-1 and TRBJ2-2; the tabulated D call, TRBD2, remains unverified against the DNA. TRBV21-1 is a listed pseudogene. The CDR3 is CASSDPTSGGIPGELFF. CDR3 coding DNA: TGTGCCAGCAGCGACCCCACTAGCGGGGGGATCCCCGGGGAGCTGTTTTTT.